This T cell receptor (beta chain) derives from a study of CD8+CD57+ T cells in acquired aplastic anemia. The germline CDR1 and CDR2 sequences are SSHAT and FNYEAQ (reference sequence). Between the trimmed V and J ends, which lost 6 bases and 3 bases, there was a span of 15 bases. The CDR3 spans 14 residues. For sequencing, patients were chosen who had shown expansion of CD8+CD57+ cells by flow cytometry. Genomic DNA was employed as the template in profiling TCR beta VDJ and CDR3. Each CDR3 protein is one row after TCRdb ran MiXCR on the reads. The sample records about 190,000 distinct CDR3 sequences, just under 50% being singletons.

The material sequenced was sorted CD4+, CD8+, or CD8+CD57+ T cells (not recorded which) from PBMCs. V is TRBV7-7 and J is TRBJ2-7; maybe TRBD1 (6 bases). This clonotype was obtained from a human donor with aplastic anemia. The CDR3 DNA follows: TGTGCCAGCAGTTCACAGGGTCTGGGCTACGAGCAGTACTTC. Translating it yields CASSSQGLGYEQYF.